This entry lists 12 T cell receptor beta chains sequenced from one sample in a study of blood T cell repertoires in COVID-19. Data came from immunoSEQ multiplex PCR; TCRdb stores just in-frame clones and leaves some out. Of 390,000 or so clones in the sample, just under 90% are singletons; the top ten hold about 10%. The specimen was PBMCs or T cells enriched from blood (not recorded which). These receptors were collected from a woman between 50 and 59 years old who had recovered from COVID-19.

This clone appeared a single time. V and J are TRBV2 and TRBJ2-2; 7 nucleotides match TRBD2. Unmatched junction bases numbered 8, after V lost 7 bases and J lost 3 bases. CDR3 length equals 15 residues. CDR1 and CDR2 (germline): SNHLY, FYNNEI. CDR3 in amino acids: CASNGVGRDTGELFF. The CDR3 DNA follows: TGTGCCAGCAATGGGGTGGGGAGGGACACCGGGGAGCTGTTTTTT.

The chain joins TRBV20-1 to TRBJ1-2, with 8 nucleotides matching TRBD1. Germline V gene lookup returns CDR1 DFQATT and CDR2 SNEGSKA (reference sequence). Trimming removed 3 bases from V and 8 bases from J; junction bases left unmatched: 8. The CDR3 has 13 residues. DNA for the CDR3: TGCAGTGCTAGTTCCTCTGCAGGGGGCGGCTACACCTTC. Residues: CSASSSAGGGYTF.

The genes are TRBV5-5 and TRBJ2-7; perhaps TRBD2 as D (5 bases). This CDR3 has 14 amino acids. Germline lookup yields CDR1 SGHKS and CDR2 YYEKEE (reference sequence). Trimming took 4 bases from V and 4 from J, leaving 15 bases between them. The CDR3, as DNA: TGTGCCAGCAGCCTAGCCGGGTCACCTTACGAGCAGTACTTC. This sequence encodes CASSLAGSPYEQYF.

This rearrangement joins TRBV5-1 to TRBJ2-1, with 8 bases that match TRBD1. CDR1 SGHRS and CDR2 YFSETQ come from the germline V gene. Unmatched junction bases numbered 8, after V lost 2 bases and J lost 7 bases. CDR3 length: 15 residues. Here the CDR3 reads CASSFRRTGLNEQFF. CDR3 nucleotide sequence: TGCGCCAGCAGCTTCAGAAGGACAGGGTTAAATGAGCAGTTCTTC.

The rearrangement joins TRBV7-2 to TRBJ2-2, with 11 bases fitting TRBD2. The J segment lost 7 bases and the V segment lost 3 bases, leaving 7 bases of the junction unmatched. The CDR3 contains 16 residues. Per the germline V gene, CDR1 is SGHTA and CDR2 is FQGNSA. This chain's CDR3 is CASSFSSGGYGGELFF. The DNA for the CDR3 is TGTGCCAGCAGCTTTTCTAGCGGGGGGTACGGCGGGGAGCTGTTTTTT.

This clone was observed a handful of times. The gene calls are TRBV27 and TRBJ1-4, with D tentatively TRBD1 (5 bases). Germline V gives CDR1 MNHEY, CDR2 SMNVEV (reference sequence). CDR3 length: 14 amino acids. V was shortened by 6 bases and J by 4 bases, with 12 bases between the two germline ends. In nucleotides, the CDR3 is TGTGCCAGCAGCCGGGGGGGTAGTAATGAAAAACTGTTTTTT. Its translation is CASSRGGSNEKLFF.

This sequence joins TRBV13 and TRBJ2-3; 13 bases match TRBD2. V shed 5 bases, J shed 1 base, and the junction held 3 bases outside the gene matches. There are 16 residues in the CDR3. Germline assignment: CDR1 PRHDT and CDR2 FYEKMQ (reference sequence). CDR3 DNA: TGTGCCAGCAGCAACGGACTAGCGGGGGGCACAGATACGCAGTATTTT. Translated, it gives CASSNGLAGGTDTQYF.

The rearrangement joins TRBV5-1 to TRBJ2-3, with TRBD2 matching 8 bases. Germline values: CDR1 SGHRS, CDR2 YFSETQ. The CDR3 contains 18 residues. V shed 0 bases, J shed 4 bases, and the junction held 13 bases outside the gene matches. The CDR3 DNA is TGCGCCAGCAGCTTGGGATCCGTGACGGGGGGGCCCTCAGATACGCAGTATTTT. This sequence encodes CASSLGSVTGGPSDTQYF.

The J gene is TRBJ2-7, the V gene TRBV12-3 or TRBV12-4; the D gene is possibly TRBD1 (6 bases). The CDR3 runs 13 residues. V lost 6 bases, J lost 5 bases, and 14 bases lay in between. The CDR3 DNA reads as TGTGCCAGCAGAGCCACAGGGCTGCACGAGCAGTACTTC. Translation gives CASRATGLHEQYF.

This chain uses TRBV7-9 with TRBJ1-5; D perhaps matches TRBD1 (5 bases). This CDR3 is built from 14 residues. CDR1 and CDR2 (germline): SEHNR, FQNEAQ (reference sequence). Trimming shortened V by 5 bases and J by 5 bases, and 13 bases separated the two germline ends. The CDR3 DNA sequence: TGTGCCAGCAGCCCCTTGTCGGGGGATCAGCCCCAGCATTTT. Amino acids: CASSPLSGDQPQHF.

The chain recombines TRBV11-3 with TRBJ2-1; a weak D match, TRBD1 (5 bases). The CDR3 is 15 amino acids. Germline-derived CDR1 and CDR2 are SGHNT and YENEEA. Between the trimmed V and J ends, which lost 1 base and 2 bases, there was a span of 9 bases. The CDR3 reads CASSLGTDTYNEQFF. Here the CDR3 DNA reads TGTGCCAGCAGCTTAGGGACGGACACCTACAATGAGCAGTTCTTC.

The chain uses TRBV19 and TRBJ2-7; the match to TRBD1 covers 11 bases. Germline V gene data show CDR1 as LNHDA and CDR2 as SQIVND (reference sequence). This CDR3 has 15 residues. V was pared by 5 bases and J by 1 base, with 4 bases of the junction left unmatched. CDR3 amino acids: CASSLGTGGSYEQYF. CDR3 coding DNA: TGTGCCAGTAGTCTGGGGACAGGGGGGTCCTACGAGCAGTACTTC.